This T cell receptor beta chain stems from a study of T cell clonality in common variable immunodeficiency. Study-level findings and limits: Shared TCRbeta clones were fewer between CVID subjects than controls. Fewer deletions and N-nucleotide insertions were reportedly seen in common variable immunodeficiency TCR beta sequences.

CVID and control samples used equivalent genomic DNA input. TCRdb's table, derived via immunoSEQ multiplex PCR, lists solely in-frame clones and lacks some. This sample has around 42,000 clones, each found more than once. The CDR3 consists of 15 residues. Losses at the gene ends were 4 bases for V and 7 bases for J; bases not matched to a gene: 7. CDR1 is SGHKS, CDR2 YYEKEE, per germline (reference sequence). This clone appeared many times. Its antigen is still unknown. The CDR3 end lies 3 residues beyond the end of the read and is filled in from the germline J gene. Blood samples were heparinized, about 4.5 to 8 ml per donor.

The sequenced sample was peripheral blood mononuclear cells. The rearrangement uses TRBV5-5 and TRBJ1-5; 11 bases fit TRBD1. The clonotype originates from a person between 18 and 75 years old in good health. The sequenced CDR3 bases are TGTGCCAGCAGCCAGGACAGGGGGCTCGGACAGCCC. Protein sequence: CASSQDRGLGQP. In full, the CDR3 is CASSQDRGLGQPQHF.